Reported below is one TCR beta chain. Its antigen remains undetermined. Base qualities are not at hand, and no much larger clone is one base apart. The data belong to a study of tissue T cells after allogeneic stem cell transplantation (dated by TCRdb to the early 2020s). As for the study more broadly: Over a roughly three-year period, a research-autopsy study prospectively enrolled several adult allo-HCT recipients who had steroid-refractory GVHD. For viably preserved blood and marrow, CD3+ T cells were flow-sorted when cell numbers allowed, whereas DNA was extracted directly from smaller samples. Pre-transplant PBMCs were of recipient origin and were available from about 5 GVHD patients. Using research autopsies of patients with and without GVHD, plus mouse models of GVHD, the study profiled TCR beta repertoires across many tissues. Gastrointestinal GVHD was present in all GVHD patients, several lines of GVHD-directed therapy were administered to all GVHD patients, and skin involvement was additionally present in five GVHD patients. Every GVHD patient got a graft from a donor, with four grafts unmodified and three CD34-selected to deplete T cells. The human part of the study was a prospective observational study with no blinding and no randomization.

Library method: the immunoSEQ multiplex PCR assay. TCRbeta CDR3 sequencing was done by Adaptive Biotechnologies at survey depth, reporting CDR3 sequences, V/J genes, productive frequency and template counts. TCR beta CDR3 regions were amplified from genomic DNA rather than RNA. The study's processing was this. Jensen-Shannon divergence served to quantify pairwise repertoire overlap between tissues, with 0 meaning identical and 1 meaning complete divergence. Tissues were grouped by single-linkage agglomerative hierarchical clustering of pairwise JSD values, and the clustering results were shown as dendrograms. All patient samples were analyzed with GLIPH2 using simulation_depth 1000, kmer_min_depth 3 and cdr3_length_cutoff 8, and only groups containing more than two unique CDR3s were kept. A standardized tissue-overlap score was calculated by extrapolating Jaccard GLIPH-group overlap across patients to a standard repertoire size of 1000 clones. Associations of diversity with clinical or experimental variables used linear mixed-effect models with tissue fixed effects and individual random effects. TCRdb re-hosts the immuneACCESS table, in-frame sequences only. Its copies lack some clones; in the studies checked, an unresolved V gene accounts for under half of them, and the cause for the rest is not known. The V and J calls and clone size come from that table; D and trimming were worked out from the DNA. This sample is represented by around 40,000 clones; roughly 92% of them were singletons. The top ten constitute about 4% of the sample.

Findings and caveats that apply to the study as a whole: A small and clinically heterogeneous patient cohort was studied, and sampling depth was acknowledged as a limitation. Which tissue TCRs were alloreactive or antigen-specific was not determined in the study, and some clones might have been persisting host cells. Not many T cell clones showed up in more than one patient, yet clustering based on motifs uncovered repertoire signatures that were shared across patients in a tissue-specific way. In both patients and mice, T cells from blood and spleen picked up only a limited part of the TCR repertoire that was detected in tissues. Within patients, how anatomically similar tissues were was a major factor shaping TCR repertoire composition, regardless of disease or transplant status.

Trimming removed 2 bases from V and 4 bases from J, leaving 12 bases between the germline ends. CDR1 and CDR2, looked up from the germline V gene, are SQVTM and ANQGSEA. Its CDR3 holds 14 amino acids, cysteine through phenylalanine. Only the CDR3 region is kept as DNA, spanning 42 bases read in frame from base 1. What the time point label conveys for this sample: recipient (host-origin) PBMCs collected before allo-HCT. This clonotype was obtained from a woman between 35 and 75 years old who later had graft-versus-host disease after an allogeneic stem cell transplant. The input for sequencing was blood, taken before transplantation. Here the chain combines TRBV29-1 and TRBJ2-1, and perhaps TRBD2 as D gene, on 6 matching bases. The DNA sequence reads TGCAGCGTTGAACGAGTGGCGGGGTACAATGAGCAGTTCTTC. Its protein reads: CSVERVAGYNEQFF.